Below, one TCR beta chain is given with its context. The target of this receptor is not known. Per-base quality was not reported, and no clone a single base away is much larger than it. The CDR3 regions of human TCRbeta chains were analyzed by immunosequencing. From the authors' description of their analysis: Repertoire TCRs were matched against a reference library of SARS-CoV-2-specific TCRs generated with the MIRA antigen-specificity platform. Breadth meant the fraction of unique TCRs that were SARS-CoV-2-associated, whereas depth meant the fraction of total T cells that were SARS-CoV-2-associated. Using the MIRA data, each spike-specific TCR was mapped to the spike region that the TCR reacts to and placed in a CD4 or CD8 class. Log10-transformed breadth and depth values were compared by one-way ANOVA with Sidak's multiple comparisons tests. TCRdb retrieved this table from immuneACCESS and kept in-frame rearrangements only. Not all clones are present; in checked studies, unresolved V genes account for under half, and no reason is known for the remainder. V and J calls and clone size are copied from that table; D and trimming were computed from the DNA. The sample records some 170,000 clones, 90% to 95% of which are singletons. The ten largest clones represent around 0.96% of the sample.

The data were obtained in a study of T cell responses to AZD1222 COVID-19 vaccine (dated by TCRdb to the early 2020s). Study-level background: AZD1222 recipients given second doses at about 4 weeks or at about 12 weeks were pooled, since spike-specific TCR depth and breadth were not found to differ between the two schedules. TCR sequencing covered approximately 230 trial participants: about 210 given two doses of AZD1222 and 26 given two doses of MenACWY control vaccine. Trial participants were enrolled into age subgroups of 18-55, 56-69 and 70-plus years, which contained 148, 28 and 57 TCR-sequenced participants, respectively. General conclusions and limits of the study: The 56-69-year group was small, and its depth increase did not reach significance, likely because of low power. CD4 TCRs associated with the vaccine covered the entire spike protein, and the dominant responses were in regions 160-218 and 743-854. Most participants were white British and females outnumbered males, and the authors suggested that clonal diversity may have been underestimated. Because no day 14 peak-response samples were available, the repertoires could be characterized only after the peak T cell response. After two AZD1222 doses, spike-specific TCR breadth and depth were significantly higher than at day 0 and than in MenACWY recipients. Nearly half of unique spike-specific TCRs reportedly recognized epitopes outside regions mutated in the B.1.351 and B.1.1.7 variants. Conclusions about previously exposed vaccinees are limited, since just five to seven AZD1222 recipients were seropositive for SARS-CoV-2 at baseline.

The trim is 4 bases for V and 5 bases for J, with a gap of 14 bases between the germline ends. The germline V gene provides CDR1 ENHRY and CDR2 SYGVKD. The CDR3 holds 14 amino acids from the cysteine to the phenylalanine. The entry retains the CDR3 DNA only, 42 bases that are in frame from base 1. The time point label for this specimen denotes: baseline before first vaccination. Samples from vaccinated people were obtained from the UK trials COV001 and COV002, which included a single-blind randomized controlled phase 2/3 trial of AZD1222 (ChAdOx1 nCoV-19) in healthy adults. Trial participant PBMC samples were collected at day 0 and day 28 after the second dose for TCRbeta chain sequencing.

The specimen comprised peripheral blood, sampled on day 0 of AZD1222 vaccination. The chain links TRBV10-3 with TRBJ2-5, with the D gene uncertain. This clonotype was sampled from an adult in good health. In nucleotides, the sequence is TGTGCCATCAGTGCTTTCCCCCAGGAGGAGACCCAGTACTTC. Translated, it reads CAISAFPQEETQYF.